Included here is one TCR beta chain sequence, with context. The antigen is unknown. This specimen comes from a study of cytomegalovirus exposure and HLA in healthy donors. V was shortened by 8 bases and J by 4 bases, with 9 bases between the two germline ends. Germline V gene data show CDR1 as SNHLY and CDR2 as FYNNEI. CDR3 size: 11 residues. Study outcomes and limitations: Rates of TCR association differed by HLA locus in a later analysis, with DRB1 highest and HLA-C lowest.

PCR involved 60 Vbeta and 13 Jbeta primers. Produced via immunoSEQ multiplex PCR; TCRdb's table is partial and in-frame only. Here the sample table reports some 51,000 clones. The chain couples TRBV2 to TRBJ2-7, with TRBD1 as a possible D gene (5 bases). The sample was PBMCs. The TCR originated in a man aged 35 to 55 in good health and CMV-seropositive. This CDR3 reads CASEGAYEQYF. DNA for the CDR3: TGTGCCAGCGAAGGGGCGTACGAGCAGTACTTC.